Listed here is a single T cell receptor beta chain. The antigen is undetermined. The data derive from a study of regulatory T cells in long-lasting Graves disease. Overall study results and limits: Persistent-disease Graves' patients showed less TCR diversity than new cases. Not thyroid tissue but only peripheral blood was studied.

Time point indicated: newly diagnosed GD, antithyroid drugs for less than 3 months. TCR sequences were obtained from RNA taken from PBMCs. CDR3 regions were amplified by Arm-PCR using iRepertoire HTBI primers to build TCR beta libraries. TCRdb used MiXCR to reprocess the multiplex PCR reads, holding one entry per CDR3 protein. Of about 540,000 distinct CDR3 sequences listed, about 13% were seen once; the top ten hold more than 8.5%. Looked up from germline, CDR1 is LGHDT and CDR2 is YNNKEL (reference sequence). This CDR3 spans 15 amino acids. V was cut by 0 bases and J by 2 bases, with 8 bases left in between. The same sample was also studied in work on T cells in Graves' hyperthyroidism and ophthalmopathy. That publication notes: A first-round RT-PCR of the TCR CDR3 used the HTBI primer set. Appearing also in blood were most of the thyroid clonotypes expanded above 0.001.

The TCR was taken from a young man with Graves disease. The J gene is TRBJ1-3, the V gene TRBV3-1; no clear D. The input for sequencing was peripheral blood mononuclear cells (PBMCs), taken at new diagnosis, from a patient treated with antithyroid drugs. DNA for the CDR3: TGTGCCAGCAGCCAAGACGCTAACACTGGAAACACCATATATTTT. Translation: CASSQDANTGNTIYF.